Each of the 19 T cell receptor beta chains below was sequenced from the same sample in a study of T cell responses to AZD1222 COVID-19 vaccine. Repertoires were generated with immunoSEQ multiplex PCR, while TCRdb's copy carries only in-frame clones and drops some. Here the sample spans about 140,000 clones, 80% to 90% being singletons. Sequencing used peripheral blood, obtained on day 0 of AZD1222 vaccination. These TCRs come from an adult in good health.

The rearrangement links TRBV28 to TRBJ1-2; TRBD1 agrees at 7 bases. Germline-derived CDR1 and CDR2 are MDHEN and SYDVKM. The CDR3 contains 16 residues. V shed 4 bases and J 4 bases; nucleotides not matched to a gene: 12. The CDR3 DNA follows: TGTGCCAGCAGTTATAGCGGGACAGCCTTTACCTATGGCTACACCTTC. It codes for CASSYSGTAFTYGYTF.

The CDR3 nucleotides read TGCGCCAGCAGCTCGGACGGCCGATCTGGAAACACCATATATTTT. This gives the protein CASSSDGRSGNTIYF. V and J are TRBV5-1 and TRBJ1-3; D unresolved. The CDR3 is made up of 15 amino acids. Germline V CDR1 and CDR2: SGHRS, YFSETQ. V was cut by 3 bases and J by 1 base, with 11 bases left in between.

The CDR3 bases are TGTGCCAGCAGTAGAGAACTAGCCGGGGAGCTGTTTTTT. This gives the protein CASSRELAGELFF. The genes are TRBV2 and TRBJ2-2, with TRBD2 as a possible D gene (5 bases). Trimming removed 5 bases from V and 6 bases from J, with 10 bases in between. This CDR3 is 13 amino acids long. Germline CDR1 and CDR2: SNHLY and FYNNEI. The whole variable domain, remainder taken from reference TRBV2 and TRBJ2-2, is EPEVTQTPSHQVTQMGQEVILRCVPISNHLYFYWYRQILGQKVEFLVSFYNNEISEKSEIFDDQFSVERPDGSNFTLKIRSTKLEDSAMYFCASSRELAGELFFGEGSRLTVL.

CDR3: CASSYDSLNTEAFF. CDR3 bases: TGTGCCAGCAGTTATGACAGTTTGAACACTGAAGCTTTCTTT. The chain employs TRBV7-3 and TRBJ1-1, with D perhaps TRBD1 (5 bases). V dropped 6 bases and J dropped 0 bases, with 11 bases sitting between them. Germline assignment: CDR1 SGHTA and CDR2 FQGTGA. The CDR3 totals 14 residues.

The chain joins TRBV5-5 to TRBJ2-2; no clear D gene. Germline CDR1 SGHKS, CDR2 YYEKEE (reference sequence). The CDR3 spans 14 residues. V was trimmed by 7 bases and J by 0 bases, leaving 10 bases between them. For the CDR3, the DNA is TGTGCCAGCCGCGAACAGCCGAACACCGGGGAGCTGTTTTTT. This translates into CASREQPNTGELFF.

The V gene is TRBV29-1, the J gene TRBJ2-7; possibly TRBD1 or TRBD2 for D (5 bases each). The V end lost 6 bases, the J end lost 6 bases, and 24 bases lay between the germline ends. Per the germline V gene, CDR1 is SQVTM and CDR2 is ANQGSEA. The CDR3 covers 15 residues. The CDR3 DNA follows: TGCAGCGTGACCCACGGGGCCCTCACGGCGTTCGAGCAGTACTTC. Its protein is CSVTHGALTAFEQYF.

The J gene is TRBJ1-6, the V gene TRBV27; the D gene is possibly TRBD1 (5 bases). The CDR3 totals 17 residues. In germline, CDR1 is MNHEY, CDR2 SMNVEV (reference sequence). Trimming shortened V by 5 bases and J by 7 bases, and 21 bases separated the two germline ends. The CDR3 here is CASSITPPGTSNSPLHF. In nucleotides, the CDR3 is TGTGCCAGCAGTATAACCCCACCTGGGACCTCCAATTCACCCCTCCACTTT.

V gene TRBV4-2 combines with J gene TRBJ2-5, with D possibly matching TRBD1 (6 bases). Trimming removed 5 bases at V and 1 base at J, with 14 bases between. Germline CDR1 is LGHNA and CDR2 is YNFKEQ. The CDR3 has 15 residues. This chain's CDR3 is CASSEFAGVQETQYF. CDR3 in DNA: TGTGCCAGCAGCGAATTTGCAGGGGTCCAAGAGACCCAGTACTTC.

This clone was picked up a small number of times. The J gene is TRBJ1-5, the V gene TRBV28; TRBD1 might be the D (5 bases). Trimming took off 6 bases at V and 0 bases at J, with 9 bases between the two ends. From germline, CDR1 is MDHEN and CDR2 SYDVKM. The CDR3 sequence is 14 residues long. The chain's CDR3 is CASRTGGSNQPQHF. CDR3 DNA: TGTGCCAGCAGGACGGGGGGTAGCAATCAGCCCCAGCATTTT.

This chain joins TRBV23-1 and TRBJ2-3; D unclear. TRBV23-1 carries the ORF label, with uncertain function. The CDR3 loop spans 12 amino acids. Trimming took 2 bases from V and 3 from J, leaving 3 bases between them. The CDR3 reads CASSQVTDTQYF. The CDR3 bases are TGCGCCAGCAGTCAAGTGACAGATACGCAGTATTTT.

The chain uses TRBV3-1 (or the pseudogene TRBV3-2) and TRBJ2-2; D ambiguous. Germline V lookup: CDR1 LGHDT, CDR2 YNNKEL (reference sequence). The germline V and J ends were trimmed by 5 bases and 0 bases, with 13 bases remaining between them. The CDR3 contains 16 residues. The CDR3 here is CASSKLGNSNTGELFF. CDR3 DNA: TGTGCCAGCAGCAAGCTGGGCAATTCGAACACCGGGGAGCTGTTTTTT.

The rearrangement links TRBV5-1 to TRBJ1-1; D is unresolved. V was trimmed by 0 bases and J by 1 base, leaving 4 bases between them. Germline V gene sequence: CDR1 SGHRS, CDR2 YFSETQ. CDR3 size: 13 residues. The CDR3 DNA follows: TGCGCCAGCAGCTTGGCCGAGAACACTGAAGCTTTCTTT. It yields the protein CASSLAENTEAFF.

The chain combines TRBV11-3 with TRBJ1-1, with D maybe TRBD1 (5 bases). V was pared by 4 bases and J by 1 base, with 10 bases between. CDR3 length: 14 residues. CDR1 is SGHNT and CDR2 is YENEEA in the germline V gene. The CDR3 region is CASSSTGRNTEAFF. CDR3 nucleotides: TGTGCCAGCAGCTCCACAGGAAGGAACACTGAAGCTTTCTTT.

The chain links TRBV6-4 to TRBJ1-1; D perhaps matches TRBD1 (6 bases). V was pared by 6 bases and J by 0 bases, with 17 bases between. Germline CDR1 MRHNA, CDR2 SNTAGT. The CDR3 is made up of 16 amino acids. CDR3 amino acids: CASRGGLRGMNTEAFF. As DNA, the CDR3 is TGTGCCAGCAGGGGGGGGCTGAGGGGCATGAACACTGAAGCTTTCTTT.

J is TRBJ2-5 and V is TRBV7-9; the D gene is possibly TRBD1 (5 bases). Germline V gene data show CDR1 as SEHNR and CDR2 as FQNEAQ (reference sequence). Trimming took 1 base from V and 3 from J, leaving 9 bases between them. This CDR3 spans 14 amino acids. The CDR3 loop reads CASSLGQGKETQYF. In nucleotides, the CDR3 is TGTGCCAGCAGCTTAGGGCAGGGAAAAGAGACCCAGTACTTC.

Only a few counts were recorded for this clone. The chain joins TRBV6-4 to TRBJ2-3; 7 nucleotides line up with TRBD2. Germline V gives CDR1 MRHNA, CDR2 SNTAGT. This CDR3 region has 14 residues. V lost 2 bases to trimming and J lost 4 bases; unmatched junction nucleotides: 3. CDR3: CASSDLTSPDTQYF. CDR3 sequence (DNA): TGTGCCAGCAGTGACCTGACTAGCCCAGATACGCAGTATTTT.

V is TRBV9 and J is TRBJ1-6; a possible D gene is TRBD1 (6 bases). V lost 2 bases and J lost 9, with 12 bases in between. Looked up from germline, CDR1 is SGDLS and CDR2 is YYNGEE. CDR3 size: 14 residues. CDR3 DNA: TGTGCCAGCAGCGTTACAGGGACTTCTTCACCCCTCCACTTT. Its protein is CASSVTGTSSPLHF.

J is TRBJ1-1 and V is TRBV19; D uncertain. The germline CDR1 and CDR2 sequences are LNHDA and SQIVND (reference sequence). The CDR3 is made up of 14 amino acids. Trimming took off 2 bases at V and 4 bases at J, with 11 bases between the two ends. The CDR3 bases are TGTGCCAGTAGTATACCCGGGTTAGGCACTGAAGCTTTCTTT. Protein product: CASSIPGLGTEAFF. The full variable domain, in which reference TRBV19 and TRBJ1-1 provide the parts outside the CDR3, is DGGITQSPKYLFRKEGQNVTLSCEQNLNHDAMYWYRQDPGQGLRLIYYSQIVNDFQKGDIAEGYSVSREKKESFPLTVTSAQKNPTAFYLCASSIPGLGTEAFFGQGTRLTVV.

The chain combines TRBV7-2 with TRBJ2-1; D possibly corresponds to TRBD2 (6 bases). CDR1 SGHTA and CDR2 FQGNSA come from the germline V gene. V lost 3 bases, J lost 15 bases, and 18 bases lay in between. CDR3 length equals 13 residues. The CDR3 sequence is CASSFSREAGRFF. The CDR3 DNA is TGTGCCAGCAGCTTTTCTCGCGAGGCGGGGCGGTTCTTC.